The 13 T cell receptor beta chains below come from one sample, sequenced in a study of blood T cell repertoires in COVID-19. TCRdb's table, derived via immunoSEQ multiplex PCR, lists solely in-frame clones and lacks some. The sample has 200,000 or so clones, over 80% seen once; the top ten hold about 4%. The material sequenced was PBMCs or T cells enriched from blood (not recorded which). The receptors derive from a young woman who had been exposed to COVID-19.

The chain employs TRBV11-2 and TRBJ2-7; no clear D. The CDR3 consists of 12 residues. Germline V CDR1 and CDR2: SGHAT, FQNNGV. V gave up 0 bases and J gave up 3 bases, with 3 bases separating them. The chain's CDR3 is CASSLDNYEQYF. DNA for the CDR3: TGTGCCAGCAGCTTAGATAACTACGAGCAGTACTTC.

This clone was detected only once. The V and J genes are TRBV5-6 and TRBJ2-2; TRBD2 matches at 9 bases. Per germline, CDR1 SGHDT and CDR2 YYEEEE. The ends lost 3 bases at V and 8 bases at J; junction bases unmatched: 8. The CDR3 runs to 15 residues. The CDR3 nucleotides are TGTGCCAGCAGCTCCGGGACTAGCCTCGGGGGGGAGCTGTTTTTT. It translates to CASSSGTSLGGELFF.

The J gene is TRBJ2-3, the V gene TRBV24-1, with D tentatively TRBD1 (6 bases). Per germline, CDR1 KGHDR and CDR2 SFDVKD. The length of the CDR3 is 13 residues. Trimming removed 3 bases from V and 6 bases from J, with 9 bases in between. CDR3 protein: CATSDPQGDTQYF. The CDR3 region has the DNA TGTGCCACCAGTGATCCCCAGGGGGATACGCAGTATTTT.

The chain couples TRBV29-1 to TRBJ2-7, with 8 bases identical to TRBD1. The germline V gene has CDR1 SQVTM and CDR2 ANQGSEA. V was pared by 3 bases and J by 1 base, with 2 bases of the junction left unmatched. The length of the CDR3 is 13 residues. CDR3 in DNA: TGCAGCGTTGAGCGGACAGGGTCCTACGAGCAGTACTTC. Translating gives CSVERTGSYEQYF.

This clone was seen more than once but under ten times. The chain has TRBV13 and TRBJ2-3; 9 bases are a match to TRBD2. CDR3 length equals 18 residues. Germline V CDR1 and CDR2: PRHDT, FYEKMQ (reference sequence). The V segment lost 0 bases and the J segment 3 bases; nucleotides outside the gene matches: 10. For the CDR3, the DNA is TGTGCCAGCAGCTTAGGATTGGTCGTAGCGGGAGAAACAGATACGCAGTATTTT. Residues: CASSLGLVVAGETDTQYF.

This clone was recorded only once. This sequence joins TRBV6-5 and TRBJ1-2; a weak D match, TRBD1 (5 bases). Germline CDR1 is MNHEY and CDR2 is SVGAGI. V was cut by 2 bases and J by 6 bases, with 10 bases left in between. This CDR3 is built from 13 residues. The CDR3 coding sequence is TGTGCCAGCAGTTACCCAGGGAAAGATGGCTACACCTTC. This gives the protein CASSYPGKDGYTF.

This clone was recorded once. V is TRBV2 and J is TRBJ2-1, with 14 bases fitting TRBD2. This CDR3 comprises 17 residues. The J segment lost 1 base and the V segment lost 7 bases, leaving 6 bases of the junction unmatched. CDR1 and CDR2 (germline): SNHLY, FYNNEI. The CDR3 nucleotides are TGTGCCAGCACGGGACTAGCGGGAGTGGGGTCCTACAATGAGCAGTTCTTC. Amino acids: CASTGLAGVGSYNEQFF.

The chain joins TRBV30 to TRBJ2-2; D gene ambiguous. Between the trimmed V and J ends, which lost 4 bases and 1 base, there was a span of 7 bases. The CDR3 runs 13 residues. Looked up from germline, CDR1 is GTSNPN and CDR2 is SVGIG (reference sequence). This CDR3 is CAWNAGNTGELFF. The CDR3 DNA reads as TGTGCCTGGAATGCAGGGAACACCGGGGAGCTGTTTTTT.

The chain has TRBV2 and TRBJ1-4, with 11 bases lining up with TRBD1. V was clipped by 5 bases and J by 7 bases; unmatched bases: 6. Germline values: CDR1 SNHLY, CDR2 FYNNEI. The CDR3 covers 15 residues. CDR3 in amino acids: CASSPRTGGIEKLFF. The CDR3 DNA follows: TGTGCCAGCAGTCCCCGGACAGGGGGCATTGAAAAACTGTTTTTT.

The CDR3 nucleotides are TGTGCCAGCAGCGCGGGACTAGCGGGAGAGCATGACACCGGGGAGCTGTTTTTT. Its protein product is CASSAGLAGEHDTGELFF. The V gene is TRBV5-6, the J gene TRBJ2-2, with 14 bases aligning to TRBD2. CDR1 SGHDT and CDR2 YYEEEE come from the germline V gene. Trimming at V came to 4 bases and at J to 3 bases, leaving 8 bases not matched to a gene. This CDR3 is built from 18 residues.

This sequence joins TRBV21-1 and TRBJ2-7; no check of the table's D call, TRBD1, against the DNA was made. TRBV21-1 is noted as a pseudogene. This CDR3 has 14 residues. This CDR3 reads CASRTDSFSYEQYF. The CDR3 DNA reads TGTGCCAGCAGGACGGACAGTTTTTCCTACGAGCAGTACTTC.

The chain uses TRBV6-1 and TRBJ1-5; the match to TRBD1 covers 11 bases. CDR3 length: 17 residues. In germline, CDR1 is MNHNS, CDR2 SASEGT. The trim removed 4 bases at V and 3 bases at J, leaving 8 bases unmatched. The CDR3 sequence: CASSARDRGGFNQPQHF. CDR3 DNA: TGTGCCAGCAGTGCCCGGGACAGGGGGGGATTCAATCAGCCCCAGCATTTT.

This clone has more than one count but fewer than ten. The CDR3 protein is CASSRDSGGSQPQHF. The CDR3 nucleotides read TGTGCCAGCAGCCGTGATTCGGGGGGAAGTCAGCCCCAGCATTTT. This chain connects TRBV27 to TRBJ1-5, with D possibly matching TRBD1 (5 bases). Per the germline V gene, CDR1 is MNHEY and CDR2 is SMNVEV (reference sequence). The CDR3 has 15 amino acids. Trimming took 6 bases from V and 6 from J, leaving 18 bases between them.